These T cell receptor beta chains were read from a single sample in a study of T-cell memory formation after mild COVID-19. TCRdb analysed the 5' RACE reads with MiXCR anew, one entry per CDR3 protein. This repertoire shows about 410,000 distinct CDR3 sequences, roughly 18% found once; its top ten account for roughly a fifth. Specimen: PBMCs or a T cell subset sorted from them (not recorded which). Receptor source: a man between 18 and 35 years old who had mild COVID-19 (a few samples of this study predate the infection). Cell type and time point are not known. CDR3s include the opening cysteine and the closing phenylalanine or tryptophan. D genes are given only for firm matches. Expanded clones are given a class, and other clones once, few, many or no size at all.

length: 14; J: TRBJ1-2; V: TRBV12-3/TRBV12-4; D: TRBD1; size: few; DNA: TGTGCCAGCAGTTTAGAACCAGGGGGAAATGGCTACACCTTC; CDR3: CASSLEPGGNGYTF
length: 14; J: TRBJ2-5; V: TRBV7-6; D: TRBD2; size: many; DNA: TGTGCCAGCAGCCGACTAGCGGGGCAAGAGACCCAGTACTTC; CDR3: CASSRLAGQETQYF
length: 16; J: TRBJ2-3; V: TRBV5-6; D: TRBD2; size: few; DNA: TGTGCCAGCAGCCCATCGGGACTAGTGTTTCCAGATACGCAGTATTTT; CDR3: CASSPSGLVFPDTQYF
length: 16; J: TRBJ2-5; V: TRBV7-9; D: NA; size: NA; DNA: TGTGCCAGCAGCTCACCCGGGACACCGATCCAAGAGACCCAGTACTTC; CDR3: CASSSPGTPIQETQYF
length: 13; J: TRBJ2-5; V: TRBV29-1; D: NA; size: NA; DNA: TGCAGCGTGGACAGAGGGATAGGCGAGACCCAGTACTTC; CDR3: CSVDRGIGETQYF
length: 15; J: TRBJ2-5; V: TRBV5-4; D: NA; size: many; DNA: TGTGCCAGCAGCGGCCCACAGGGCCCCCAAGAGACCCAGTACTTC; CDR3: CASSGPQGPQETQYF
length: 16; J: TRBJ1-3; V: TRBV7-2; D: TRBD1; size: NA; DNA: TGTGCCAGCAGCTTTTCCGGGACAGGGAGAGGAAACACCATATATTTT; CDR3: CASSFSGTGRGNTIYF
length: 15; J: TRBJ2-2; V: TRBV13; D: TRBD2; size: NA; DNA: TGTGCCAGCAGCTTAACTAGCGGGTTCGACGGGGAGCTGTTTTTT; CDR3: CASSLTSGFDGELFF
length: 15; J: TRBJ2-7; V: TRBV6-5; D: NA; size: NA; DNA: TGTGCCAGCAGCACCCCGGGACGGATAACCTACGAGCAGTACTTC; CDR3: CASSTPGRITYEQYF
length: 13; J: TRBJ2-7; V: TRBV5-5; D: NA; size: many; DNA: TGTGCCAGCAGCTTGGACAGGGCCTACGAGCAGTACTTC; CDR3: CASSLDRAYEQYF
length: 16; J: TRBJ2-7; V: TRBV7-2; D: NA; size: NA; DNA: TGTGCCAGCAGCTTAGATAAGCTAGCCACGAATTACGAGCAGTACTTC; CDR3: CASSLDKLATNYEQYF
length: 15; J: TRBJ2-7; V: TRBV4-1; D: TRBD1; size: NA; DNA: TGCGCCAGCAGCCAAGGGTACAGGGGGCTGGACGAGCAGTACTTC; CDR3: CASSQGYRGLDEQYF
length: 12; J: TRBJ2-5; V: TRBV7-2; D: NA; size: NA; DNA: TGTGCCAGCAGCTCTTCCCGAGAGACCCAGTACTTC; CDR3: CASSSSRETQYF
length: 14; J: TRBJ2-1; V: TRBV2; D: TRBD1; size: NA; DNA: TGTGCCAGCAGAGAACAGGGGTATCTCGATGAGCAGTTCTTC; CDR3: CASREQGYLDEQFF
length: 11; J: TRBJ2-1; V: TRBV24-1; D: NA; size: few; DNA: TGTGCCACATCGTTTGTAAATGAGCAGTTCTTC; CDR3: CATSFVNEQFF
length: 15; J: TRBJ2-2; V: TRBV7-7; D: NA; size: NA; DNA: TGTGCCAGCAGTTCCGGTCTAACGGGCACCGTGGAGCTGTTTTTT; CDR3: CASSSGLTGTVELFF
length: 15; J: TRBJ2-1; V: TRBV2; D: TRBD2; size: few; DNA: TGTGCCAGCAGTGTAGAACGGGGGGACCCAAATGAGCAGTTCTTC; CDR3: CASSVERGDPNEQFF
length: 15; J: TRBJ1-5; V: TRBV7-2; D: NA; size: few; DNA: TGTGCCAGCAGCCAAAGGGGTCCTAGCAATCAGCCCCAGCATTTT; CDR3: CASSQRGPSNQPQHF
length: 12; J: TRBJ1-2; V: TRBV20-1; D: NA; size: NA; DNA: TGCAGTGCTCCCGCCGGGAACTATGGCTACACCTTC; CDR3: CSAPAGNYGYTF
length: 14; J: TRBJ2-7; V: TRBV4-2; D: TRBD2; size: NA; DNA: TGTGCCAGCAGCCAGGAGACTAGCGGGAACGAGCAGTACTTC; CDR3: CASSQETSGNEQYF
length: 13; J: TRBJ2-3; V: TRBV19; D: NA; size: NA; DNA: TGTGCCAGCTCTTCCTTGGGTACAGATACGCAGTATTTT; CDR3: CASSSLGTDTQYF
length: 13; J: TRBJ2-5; V: TRBV4-2; D: NA; size: NA; DNA: TGTGCCAGCAGCCAGGAGAGGGGGAAGACCCAGTACTTC; CDR3: CASSQERGKTQYF